This T cell receptor beta chain was documented in a study of cytomegalovirus exposure and HLA in healthy donors. With 60 Vbeta and 13 Jbeta primers, the PCR was carried out. The protocol was immunoSEQ multiplex PCR, while the TCRdb copy is restricted to in-frame clones and leaves out a portion. The data show some 100,000 clones, with over 65% seen just once and less than 3% held by the top ten. The CDR3 runs to 12 residues. The V and J ends lost 8 bases and 6 bases respectively, with 10 bases between them. Germline V gives CDR1 MNHEY, CDR2 SVGAGI. As to this clone: Antigen: not known.

Overall study findings and caveats: The authors later found HLA-associated TCR beta chains more clonally expanded than equally common others. Available immune exposure information was restricted to CMV serostatus only.

This chain links TRBV6-5 with TRBJ2-2; D ambiguous. This sequence originates from a female donor in good health and CMV-seronegative. The sequencing sample was made of PBMCs. DNA of the CDR3: TGTGCCAGCGTGACCGCGGCCGGGGAGCTGTTTTTT. Translation gives CASVTAAGELFF.